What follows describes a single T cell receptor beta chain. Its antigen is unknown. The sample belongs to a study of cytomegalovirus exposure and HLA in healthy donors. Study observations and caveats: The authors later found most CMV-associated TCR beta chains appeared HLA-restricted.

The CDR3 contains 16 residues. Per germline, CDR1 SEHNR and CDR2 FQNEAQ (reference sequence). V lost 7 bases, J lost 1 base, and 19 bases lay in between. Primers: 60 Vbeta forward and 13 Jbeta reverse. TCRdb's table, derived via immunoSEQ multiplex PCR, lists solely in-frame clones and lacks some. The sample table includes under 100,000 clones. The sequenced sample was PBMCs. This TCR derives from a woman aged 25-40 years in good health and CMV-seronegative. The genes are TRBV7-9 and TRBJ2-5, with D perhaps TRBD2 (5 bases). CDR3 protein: CASTQAVAATQETQYF. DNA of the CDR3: TGTGCCAGCACCCAAGCGGTCGCAGCTACCCAAGAGACCCAGTACTTC.